The 3 T cell receptor beta chains below come from one sample, sequenced in a study of cytomegalovirus exposure and HLA in healthy donors. Both 60 Vbeta primers and 13 Jbeta primers went into the PCR. Using immunoSEQ multiplex PCR, the repertoire was profiled, and TCRdb retains in-frame clones only, with some absent. Of more than 150,000 clones in the sample, 84% are singletons; the top ten hold about 2.6%. Source material: PBMCs. These receptors originate from a woman aged 45-65 years in good health and CMV-seropositive.

The chain has TRBV4-3 and TRBJ2-5; possible D gene TRBD2, 7 bases. The J call may not be correct, given that the DNA end is closer to TRBJ2-7. Germline CDR1 reads LGHNA; CDR2 reads YSLEER. The CDR3 runs to 16 residues. This CDR3 is CASSQDLGGGLYEQYF. The DNA of the CDR3 is TGCGCCAGCAGCCAAGATCTGGGGGGGGGCTTGTACGAGCAGTACTTC.

The chain has TRBV7-9 and TRBJ1-4; 8 bases fit TRBD1. The CDR3 is 15 amino acids. Germline V gives CDR1 SEHNR, CDR2 FQNEAQ (reference sequence). V shed 5 bases, J shed 5 bases, and the junction held 7 bases outside the gene matches. The CDR3 here is CASSGGQGPNEKLFF. CDR3 coding DNA: TGTGCCAGCAGCGGTGGACAGGGACCGAATGAAAAACTGTTTTTT. The complete variable domain, with remaining parts taken from reference TRBV7-9 and TRBJ1-4, reads DTGVSQNPRHKITKRGQNVTFRCDPISEHNRLYWYRQTLGQGPEFLTYFQNEAQLEKSRLLSDRFSAERPKGSFSTLEIQRTEQGDSAMYLCASSGGQGPNEKLFFGSGTQLSVL.

The chain combines TRBV7-2 with TRBJ1-4; 7 bases are a match to TRBD1. V dropped 5 bases and J dropped 8; count of bases not matched to a gene: 14. Germline V gene lookup returns CDR1 SGHTA and CDR2 FQGNSA. The CDR3 extends over 16 amino acids. CDR3 amino acids: CASSLGGNGAGEKLFF. As DNA, the CDR3 is TGTGCCAGCAGCCTAGGGGGCAACGGGGCGGGGGAAAAACTGTTTTTT. Based on the CDR3 plus reference TRBV7-2 and TRBJ1-4, the full variable domain is GAGVSQSPSNKVTEKGKDVELRCDPISGHTALYWYRQSLGQGLEFLIYFQGNSAPDKSGLPSDRFSAERTGGSVSTLTIQRTQQEDSAVYLCASSLGGNGAGEKLFFGSGTQLSVL.